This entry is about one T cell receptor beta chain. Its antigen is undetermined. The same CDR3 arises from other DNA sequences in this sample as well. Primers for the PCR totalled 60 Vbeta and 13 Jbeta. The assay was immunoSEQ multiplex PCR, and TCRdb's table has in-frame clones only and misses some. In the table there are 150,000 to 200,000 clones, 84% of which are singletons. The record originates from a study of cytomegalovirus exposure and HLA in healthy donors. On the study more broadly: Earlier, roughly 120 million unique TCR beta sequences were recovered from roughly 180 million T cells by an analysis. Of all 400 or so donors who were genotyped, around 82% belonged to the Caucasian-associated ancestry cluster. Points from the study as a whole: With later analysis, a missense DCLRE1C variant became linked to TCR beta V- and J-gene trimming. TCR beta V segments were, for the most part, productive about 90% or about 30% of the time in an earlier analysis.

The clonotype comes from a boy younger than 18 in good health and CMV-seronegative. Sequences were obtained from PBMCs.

As DNA, the CDR3 is TGCGCCAGCAGCCAAGGACAGGTGAACACCGGGGAGCTGTTTTTT. Translated: CASSQGQVNTGELFF. The chain carries TRBV4-3 and TRBJ2-2, with a possible D match to TRBD1 (6 bases). The CDR3 is 15 residues long. V was shortened by 1 base and J by 1 base, with 7 bases between the two germline ends. CDR1 is LGHNA, CDR2 YSLEER, per germline.